This T cell receptor (beta chain) was sequenced during a study of cytomegalovirus exposure and HLA in healthy donors. Primers for the PCR totalled 60 Vbeta and 13 Jbeta. TCRdb's table, derived via immunoSEQ multiplex PCR, lists solely in-frame clones and lacks some. Here the sample spans some 98,000 clones, under 80% being singletons. This TCR was sampled from a man in his forties in good health and CMV-seronegative. Sequenced sample: PBMCs.

CDR3 region: CASSGTLGPSTNEKLFF. CDR3 DNA: TGTGCCAGCAGCGGGACTTTAGGACCCTCAACTAATGAAAAACTGTTTTTT. The chain recombines TRBV7-2 with TRBJ1-4, with D possibly being TRBD1 (5 bases). CDR3 length equals 17 residues. V lost 5 bases to trimming and J lost 0 bases, with 16 bases between them. CDR1 and CDR2 from the germline V gene are SGHTA and FQGNSA.